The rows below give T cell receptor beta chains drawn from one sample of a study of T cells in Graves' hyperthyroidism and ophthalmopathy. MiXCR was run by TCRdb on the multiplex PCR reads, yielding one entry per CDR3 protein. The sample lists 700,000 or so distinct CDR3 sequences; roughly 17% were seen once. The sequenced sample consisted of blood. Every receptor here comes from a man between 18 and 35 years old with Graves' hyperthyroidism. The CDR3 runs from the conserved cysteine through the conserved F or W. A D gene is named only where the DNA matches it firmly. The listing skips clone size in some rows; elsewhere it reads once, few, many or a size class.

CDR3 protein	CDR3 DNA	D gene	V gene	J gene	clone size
CASSTPGQVNGYTF	TGTGCCAGCAGTACTCCGGGACAGGTCAATGGCTACACCTTC	TRBD1	TRBV6-1	TRBJ1-2	many
CASSYPPSSGRALNEQFF	TGTGCCAGCAGTTACCCTCCGAGTAGCGGGAGGGCCCTCAATGAGCAGTTCTTC	TRBD2	TRBV6-5	TRBJ2-1	few
CASSHGISSTDTQYF	TGTGCCAGCAGTCACGGGATCTCTAGCACAGATACGCAGTATTTT	NA	TRBV28	TRBJ2-3	NA
CASSLLRDLEETQYF	TGTGCCAGCAGCTTACTTCGGGACTTAGAAGAGACCCAGTACTTC	NA	TRBV13	TRBJ2-5	NA
CASSQDHVGTDTQYF	TGTGCCAGCAGCCAAGATCATGTGGGCACAGATACGCAGTATTTT	NA	TRBV4-2	TRBJ2-3	few
CASTSSGGTEAFF	TGTGCCAGCACCTCAAGCGGGGGCACTGAAGCTTTCTTT	NA	TRBV28	TRBJ1-1	many
CASSEWSGAQYF	TGCGCCAGCAGTGAGTGGTCGGGAGCGCAGTATTTT	NA	TRBV10-1	TRBJ2-3	many
CASSLAYRDSSYGYTF	TGCGCCAGCAGCTTGGCCTACCGGGACAGCTCCTATGGCTACACCTTC	TRBD1	TRBV5-1	TRBJ1-2	NA
CASSSPDRPETQYF	TGTGCCAGCAGCTCCCCAGATAGGCCAGAGACCCAGTACTTC	NA	TRBV11-3	TRBJ2-5	NA
CAWNYRGSYEQYF	TGTGCCTGGAACTATCGGGGCTCCTACGAGCAGTACTTC	NA	TRBV30	TRBJ2-7	many
CASSWGDGYNEQFF	TGCGCCAGCAGCTGGGGGGACGGTTACAATGAGCAGTTCTTC	NA	TRBV5-1	TRBJ2-1	many
CSARSGGGYEQYF	TGCAGTGCTAGATCTGGTGGAGGGTACGAGCAGTACTTC	NA	TRBV20-1	TRBJ2-7	many
CASNRGQGETQYF	TGTGCCAGCAACAGGGGGCAAGGAGAGACCCAGTACTTC	TRBD1	TRBV2	TRBJ2-5	many
CASSQSSGRLTDTQYF	TGTGCCAGCAGTCAGTCTAGCGGGAGGTTGACAGATACGCAGTATTTT	TRBD2	TRBV7-9	TRBJ2-3	many
CATSSDRPGPQHF	TGTGCCACCAGCTCAGACAGGCCGGGGCCCCAGCATTTT	NA	TRBV19	TRBJ1-5	few
CASTGGAQETQYF	TGTGCCAGCACCGGGGGAGCCCAAGAGACCCAGTACTTC	NA	TRBV28	TRBJ2-5	many
CASSSGSRRPQHF	TGTGCCAGCAGTTCAGGGAGTCGACGGCCCCAGCATTTT	NA	TRBV6-5	TRBJ1-5	few
CSVVAPGGTEAFF	TGCAGCGTTGTGGCCCCTGGGGGCACTGAAGCTTTCTTT	NA	TRBV29-1	TRBJ1-1	NA
CSVRLAGYNEQFF	TGCAGCGTCAGGCTAGCGGGGTACAATGAGCAGTTCTTC	TRBD2	TRBV29-1	TRBJ2-1	NA
CASSVRSFPGTEAFF	TGTGCCAGCAGCGTACGGAGCTTCCCGGGCACTGAAGCTTTCTTT	NA	TRBV9	TRBJ1-1	many
CASSQLAGLSTDTQYF	TGTGCCAGCAGCCAGCTAGCGGGATTAAGCACAGATACGCAGTATTTT	TRBD2	TRBV14	TRBJ2-3	NA
CSARDPSGSTDTQYF	TGCAGTGCTAGAGATCCGAGCGGGAGCACAGATACGCAGTATTTT	NA	TRBV20-1	TRBJ2-3	many
CATLISRTDTQYF	TGTGCCACCCTCATCAGCCGCACAGATACGCAGTATTTT	NA	TRBV18	TRBJ2-3	many
CASSLLKAGGKNTEAFF	TGTGCCAGCAGTTTACTCAAGGCAGGGGGGAAGAACACTGAAGCTTTCTTT	TRBD1	TRBV28	TRBJ1-1	many
CASSQVGGTYSYEQYF	TGTGCCAGCAGCCAAGTTGGAGGGACCTACTCCTACGAGCAGTACTTC	NA	TRBV3-1	TRBJ2-7	NA
CSAREPGLAYEQYF	TGCAGTGCTAGAGAACCGGGACTAGCTTACGAGCAGTACTTC	TRBD2	TRBV20-1	TRBJ2-7	many
CASSSAMGYNSPLHF	TGTGCCAGCAGCTCGGCAATGGGCTATAATTCACCCCTCCACTTT	NA	TRBV7-6	TRBJ1-6	NA
CASSLEGWQPQHF	TGTGCCAGCAGCTTGGAGGGGTGGCAGCCCCAGCATTTT	NA	TRBV5-8	TRBJ1-5	many
CSVALASSYNEQFF	TGCAGCGTTGCTCTTGCGAGCTCCTACAATGAGCAGTTCTTC	NA	TRBV29-1	TRBJ2-1	few
CASSLDGEDRNQPQHF	TGTGCCAGCAGCTTAGATGGCGAGGACAGGAATCAGCCCCAGCATTTT	TRBD1	TRBV11-3	TRBJ1-5	many
CSARGAGGGEQYF	TGCAGTGCTAGAGGGGCGGGAGGCGGAGAGCAGTACTTC	TRBD2	TRBV20-1	TRBJ2-7	NA
CASSQASAGLDTQYF	TGTGCCAGCAGCCAAGCCTCAGCGGGTCTCGATACGCAGTATTTT	NA	TRBV7-3	TRBJ2-3	few
CSARDGGRASYEQYF	TGCAGTGCTAGAGACGGCGGGAGGGCCTCCTACGAGCAGTACTTC	TRBD2	TRBV20-1	TRBJ2-7	few
CASSQEPSGKETQYF	TGCGCCAGCAGCCAAGAACCTAGCGGGAAAGAGACCCAGTACTTC	TRBD2	TRBV4-1	TRBJ2-5	NA
CASSFGSGELFF	TGTGCCAGCAGCTTCGGATCCGGGGAGCTGTTTTTT	NA	TRBV7-9	TRBJ2-2	NA
CASSPLGGSDTQYF	TGTGCCAGCAGCCCCCTGGGGGGTAGTGATACGCAGTATTTT	NA	TRBV7-3	TRBJ2-3	NA
CASSFGQGEQYF	TGTGCCAGCAGTTTTGGACAGGGCGAGCAGTACTTC	TRBD1	TRBV6-2/TRBV6-3	TRBJ2-7	few
CASSPILSRENEQYF	TGTGCCAGCAGCCCGATCCTTAGCAGGGAGAACGAGCAGTACTTC	NA	TRBV13	TRBJ2-7	many
CASSSGTGVVDTQYF	TGCGCCAGCAGCTCCGGGACAGGGGTTGTAGATACGCAGTATTTT	TRBD1	TRBV5-1	TRBJ2-3	NA
CASSFKPPSGLAVTYEQYF	TGTGCCAGCAGTTTTAAGCCTCCCTCGGGACTAGCGGTTACCTACGAGCAGTACTTC	TRBD2	TRBV28	TRBJ2-7	many
CASSLKAPGANVLTF	TGTGCCAGCAGCTTAAAGGCCCCTGGGGCCAACGTCCTGACTTTC	NA	TRBV7-9	TRBJ2-6	few
CASSLEPGSSVYQETQYF	TGTGCCAGCAGCTTAGAGCCTGGGTCTAGCGTGTACCAAGAGACCCAGTACTTC	NA	TRBV11-3	TRBJ2-5	NA
CASSGTGSSGTYNEQFF	TGTGCCAGCAGCGGGACGGGCTCTAGCGGGACCTACAATGAGCAGTTCTTC	TRBD2	TRBV3-1	TRBJ2-1	many
CASSSRGPNQPQHF	TGTGCCAGCAGTTCCAGGGGCCCCAATCAGCCCCAGCATTTT	NA	TRBV12-3/TRBV12-4	TRBJ1-5	many
CASSLSLAGSRETQYF	TGTGCCAGCAGCTTGAGTCTAGCGGGATCCAGAGAGACCCAGTACTTC	TRBD2	TRBV5-5	TRBJ2-5	NA
CASSFGLGDTGELFF	TGTGCCAGCAGCTTCGGACTAGGGGACACCGGGGAGCTGTTTTTT	TRBD2	TRBV11-3	TRBJ2-2	NA
CATSGGTSADTQYF	TGTGCCACCAGTGGGGGGACTAGCGCAGATACGCAGTATTTT	TRBD2	TRBV24-1	TRBJ2-3	once
CASSLEPNYEQYF	TGTGCCAGCAGTTTAGAGCCGAACTACGAGCAGTACTTC	NA	TRBV12-3/TRBV12-4	TRBJ2-7	many
CASSQAMTRVNTEAFF	TGCGCCAGCAGCCAAGCCATGACCCGGGTGAACACTGAAGCTTTCTTT	NA	TRBV4-1	TRBJ1-1	NA
CASSYSGRNPYGYTF	TGTGCCAGCAGTTACTCCGGCAGGAACCCCTATGGCTACACCTTC	NA	TRBV6-5	TRBJ1-2	NA